This TCR beta chain stems from a study of blood T cells in healthy people across ages. Through a sample-barcoded 5' primer and a J-beta primer mix, a second PCR was run for roughly 6 to 11 cycles. One entry per CDR3 protein, called by TCRdb with MiXCR from the 5' RACE reads. The sample holds 1.2 million to 1.5 million distinct CDR3 sequences, roughly 64% seen once. Drawing of peripheral blood yielded approximately 10 milliliters from each donor. With 1 base removed from V and 7 bases from J, the gap between germline ends came to 29 bases. There are 19 residues in the CDR3. The TCR sequence derives from a man between 18 and 35 years old in good health. The J gene is TRBJ2-7, the V gene TRBV12-3 or TRBV12-4; tentatively, D is TRBD2 (5 bases). The specimen sequenced was blood. The CDR3 region is CASSLGVGLAESSYNEQYF. CDR3 coding DNA: TGTGCCAGCAGTTTAGGAGTAGGGCTAGCCGAGAGCTCCTACAATGAGCAGTACTTC.